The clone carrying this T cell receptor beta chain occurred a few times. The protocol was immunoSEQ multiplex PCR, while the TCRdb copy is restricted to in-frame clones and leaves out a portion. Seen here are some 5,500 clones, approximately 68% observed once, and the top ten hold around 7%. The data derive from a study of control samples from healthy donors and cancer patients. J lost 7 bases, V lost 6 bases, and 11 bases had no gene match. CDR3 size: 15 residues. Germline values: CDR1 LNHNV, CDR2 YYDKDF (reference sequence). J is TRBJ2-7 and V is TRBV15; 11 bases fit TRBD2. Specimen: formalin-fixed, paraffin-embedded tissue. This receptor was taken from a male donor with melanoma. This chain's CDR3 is CATRHLAGGSGEQYF. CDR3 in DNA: TGTGCCACCAGACACCTAGCGGGAGGTTCGGGGGAGCAGTACTTC.